This passage covers 27 T cell receptor beta chains from one sample sequenced in a study of cytomegalovirus exposure and HLA in healthy donors. The protocol was immunoSEQ multiplex PCR, while the TCRdb copy is restricted to in-frame clones and leaves out a portion. Seen here are about 97,000 clones, around 96% observed once, and the top ten hold 0.7% to 0.9%. The sequenced sample was PBMCs. The receptor set was obtained from a woman aged 18-29 years in good health and CMV-seronegative.

The chain uses TRBV7-9 and TRBJ1-4, with 7 bases aligning to TRBD1. The length of the CDR3 is 14 residues. Germline V gives CDR1 SEHNR, CDR2 FQNEAQ (reference sequence). Germline trimming cut 5 bases from V and 8 bases from J; bases unmatched to any gene: 8. CDR3 in amino acids: CASSPDRAGEKLFF. In nucleotides, the CDR3 is TGTGCCAGCAGCCCTGACAGGGCGGGCGAAAAACTGTTTTTT.

The chain carries TRBV4-1 and TRBJ1-6; weak D call: TRBD1 (5 bases). CDR1 and CDR2 from the germline V gene are MGHRA and YSYEKL. With 0 bases removed from V and 6 bases from J, the gap between germline ends came to 18 bases. CDR3 length: 18 amino acids. CDR3 coding DNA: TGCGCCAGCAGCCAAGAAGGGGCAGGCCGAGATCTTAATTCACCCCTCCACTTT. This codes for CASSQEGAGRDLNSPLHF.

This clone was detected only a few times. The chain joins TRBV30 to TRBJ2-2; 12 bases align to TRBD1. The CDR3 totals 15 residues. V lost 3 bases, J lost 7 bases, and 6 bases stayed unmatched. Germline V gene lookup returns CDR1 GTSNPN and CDR2 SVGIG (reference sequence). The CDR3 sequence is CAWSQGQGAYGELFF. CDR3 DNA: TGTGCCTGGAGCCAGGGACAGGGGGCCTACGGGGAGCTGTTTTTT.

The rearrangement links TRBV6-5 to TRBJ2-7; D gene unclear. Trimming stripped 11 bases from V and 3 bases from J, with 14 bases between. From germline, CDR1 is MNHEY and CDR2 SVGAGI. The length of the CDR3 is 12 residues. In nucleotides, the CDR3 is TGTGCCTTCCCTCCGAGAGACTACGAGCAGTACTTC. It encodes CAFPPRDYEQYF.

V is TRBV19 and J is TRBJ2-3, with 9 bases aligning to TRBD2. The CDR3 loop spans 14 amino acids. Germline-derived CDR1 and CDR2 are LNHDA and SQIVND (reference sequence). V lost 5 bases to trimming and J lost 3 bases; unmatched junction nucleotides: 3. The CDR3 DNA sequence: TGTGCCAGTAGTGGGCTAGCGGGAACAGATACGCAGTATTTT. This encodes CASSGLAGTDTQYF.

The chain recombines TRBV2 with TRBJ2-5; the match to TRBD2 covers 9 bases. The CDR3 contains 14 residues. Germline V gene data show CDR1 as SNHLY and CDR2 as FYNNEI. Unmatched junction bases numbered 6, after V lost 6 bases and J lost 4 bases. The CDR3 DNA follows: TGTGCCAGCAGACCGAAAGCGGGAGGAGAGACCCAGTACTTC. It specifies CASRPKAGGETQYF.

This chain uses TRBV7-2 with TRBJ2-7, with 8 positions matching TRBD2. J was trimmed by 4 bases and V by 5 bases; bases with no gene match: 22. The CDR3 is 19 residues long. Germline-derived CDR1 and CDR2 are SGHTA and FQGNSA. This CDR3 reads CASSLTALVRREVLYEQYF. As DNA, the CDR3 is TGTGCCAGCAGCCTAACCGCGCTAGTTAGGCGGGAGGTTCTGTACGAGCAGTACTTC.

This sequence joins TRBV19 and TRBJ2-3; 10 nucleotides align to TRBD2. This CDR3 spans 16 amino acids. Germline loops: CDR1 LNHDA, CDR2 SQIVND (reference sequence). The junction had 16 bases not matched to a gene; V was cut back by 4 bases and J by 12 bases. CDR3 residues: CASSTRPSGRGGVQYF. The CDR3 coding sequence is TGTGCCAGTAGTACAAGGCCTAGCGGGAGAGGGGGGGTTCAGTATTTT.

A single count supports this clone. The V gene is TRBV7-2, the J gene TRBJ2-7, with 8 positions matching TRBD2. Germline V CDR1 and CDR2: SGHTA, FQGNSA. With 3 bases clipped from V and 6 bases from J, the junction kept 10 bases outside the gene matches. The CDR3 extends over 15 amino acids. CDR3 sequence: CASSFLGTSLSEQYF. Written as DNA, the CDR3 is TGTGCCAGCAGCTTCCTGGGGACTAGTCTCTCCGAGCAGTACTTC.

In DNA, the CDR3 is TGTGCCAGCAGCCCCTCTCCGGGACAGGGGCAGAACTATGGCTACACCTTC. Amino acid sequence: CASSPSPGQGQNYGYTF. The chain combines TRBV7-6 with TRBJ1-2; 10 nucleotides align to TRBD1. CDR1 is SGHVS and CDR2 is FNYEAQ in the germline V gene. V trimming: 5 bases; J trimming: 2 bases; junction bases outside the gene matches: 11. The CDR3 has 17 amino acids.

The chain combines TRBV29-1 with TRBJ2-1; 13 bases map to TRBD2. Unmatched junction bases numbered 5, after V lost 7 bases and J lost 2 bases. Germline-derived CDR1 and CDR2 are SQVTM and ANQGSEA. This CDR3 contains 15 residues. The CDR3 DNA reads as TGCAGCGCCGCCGGGACTAGCGGGACCTACAATGAGCAGTTCTTC. Its protein is CSAAGTSGTYNEQFF.

The chain has TRBV5-1 and TRBJ2-3, with 10 bases identical to TRBD2. Per germline, CDR1 SGHRS and CDR2 YFSETQ. V trimming: 8 bases; J trimming: 3 bases; junction bases outside the gene matches: 3. The CDR3 runs 13 residues. CDR3 nucleotide sequence: TGCGCCAGTAGCGGGGGGATGACAGATACGCAGTATTTT. Amino acid sequence: CASSGGMTDTQYF.

This chain links TRBV2 with TRBJ2-3; TRBD2 aligns across 14 bases. V lost 7 bases, J lost 2 bases, and 8 bases stayed unmatched. The CDR3 totals 17 residues. Germline V gives CDR1 SNHLY, CDR2 FYNNEI. The CDR3 DNA reads TGTGCCAGCAAGTTGGGACTAGCGGGGGCCAACACAGATACGCAGTATTTT. It encodes CASKLGLAGANTDTQYF. The full variable domain, completed using reference TRBV2 and TRBJ2-3, is EPEVTQTPSHQVTQMGQEVILRCVPISNHLYFYWYRQILGQKVEFLVSFYNNEISEKSEIFDDQFSVERPDGSNFTLKIRSTKLEDSAMYFCASKLGLAGANTDTQYFGPGTRLTVL.

The chain carries TRBV2 and TRBJ2-1; 7 bases map to TRBD2. V lost 9 bases to trimming and J lost 8 bases; unmatched junction nucleotides: 4. The germline gives CDR1 SNHLY, CDR2 FYNNEI. The length of the CDR3 is 11 residues. This CDR3 is CARGRGDEQFF. As DNA, the CDR3 is TGTGCCAGGGGGAGGGGCGATGAGCAGTTCTTC.

The chain links TRBV5-1 to TRBJ2-7; D is possibly TRBD2 (6 bases). The germline CDR1 and CDR2 sequences are SGHRS and YFSETQ. The CDR3 length is 15 residues. With 4 bases removed from V and 3 bases from J, the gap between germline ends came to 17 bases. The CDR3 sequence is CASSEGGERIYEQYF. The CDR3 DNA is TGCGCCAGCAGCGAAGGAGGGGAGAGAATCTACGAGCAGTACTTC.

Only one count was recorded for this clone. This chain joins TRBV10-3 and TRBJ2-1, with D possibly being TRBD2 (6 bases). The CDR3 contains 15 residues. Between the trimmed V and J ends, which lost 11 bases and 0 bases, there was a span of 17 bases. Germline V gene sequence: CDR1 ENHRY, CDR2 SYGVKD. This CDR3 is CASGLGRGSYNEQFF. The DNA of the CDR3 is TGTGCCTCGGGCCTTGGGCGGGGCTCCTACAATGAGCAGTTCTTC.

V is TRBV19 and J is TRBJ1-2; tentative D call: TRBD1 (5 bases). The CDR3 spans 15 residues. CDR1 is LNHDA, CDR2 SQIVND, per germline (reference sequence). V lost 10 bases, J lost 2 bases, and 20 bases lay in between. The DNA of the CDR3 is TGTGCCACCGCTACCGCCGGGGGGAGCAACTATGGCTACACCTTC. Its translation is CATATAGGSNYGYTF.

The J gene is TRBJ2-1, the V gene TRBV10-1; weak D call: TRBD2 (5 bases). The CDR3 extends over 15 amino acids. Germline V gene sequence: CDR1 WNHNN, CDR2 SYGVQD (reference sequence). Trimming pared 9 bases from V and 2 bases from J, leaving 17 bases between. This chain's CDR3 is CARVRGIRTYNEQFF. The CDR3 DNA sequence: TGCGCCAGGGTAAGAGGGATACGGACCTACAATGAGCAGTTCTTC.

This clone has only one observation. The rearrangement joins TRBV6-6 to TRBJ2-3, with TRBD2 matching 7 bases. There are 14 residues in the CDR3. The V segment lost 2 bases and the J segment 7 bases; nucleotides outside the gene matches: 6. Germline values: CDR1 MNHNY, CDR2 SVGAGI (reference sequence). CDR3 loop: CASSYGEGRYTQYF. CDR3 DNA: TGTGCCAGCAGTTACGGGGAGGGACGATATACGCAGTATTTT.

V usage is TRBV7-2 and J usage is TRBJ2-5; TRBD2 aligns across 7 bases. The CDR3 contains 14 residues. V shed 3 bases and J 3 bases; nucleotides not matched to a gene: 4. Germline assignment: CDR1 SGHTA and CDR2 FQGNSA. Here the CDR3 DNA reads TGTGCCAGCAGCTTTCAGCGGGGTGAAGAGACCCAGTACTTC. This translates into CASSFQRGEETQYF.

The rearrangement links TRBV5-4 to TRBJ2-5; 8 bases are a match to TRBD1. CDR1 and CDR2 (germline): SGHNT, YYREEE (reference sequence). This CDR3 has 17 amino acids. V shed 3 bases, J shed 4 bases, and the junction held 14 bases outside the gene matches. The CDR3 DNA sequence: TGTGCCAGCAGCTCTGGCGACAGGGGAAATTTTGGAGAGACCCAGTACTTC. Amino acids: CASSSGDRGNFGETQYF. The variable domain in full, completed from reference TRBV5-4 and TRBJ2-5, reads ETGVTQSPTHLIKTRGQQVTLRCSSQSGHNTVSWYQQALGQGPQFIFQYYREEENGRGNFPPRFSGLQFPNYSSELNVNALELDDSALYLCASSSGDRGNFGETQYFGPGTRLLVL.

The table lists this clone with a count of one. V is TRBV7-2 and J is TRBJ1-6; D ambiguous. Germline CDR1 and CDR2: SGHTA and FQGNSA. V was cut by 1 base and J by 16 bases, with 11 bases left in between. The length of the CDR3 is 12 residues. The CDR3 nucleotides are TGTGCCAGCAGCTTAGACTATCCCGGGCTCCACTTT. Translation: CASSLDYPGLHF.

The CDR3 is CASSLGQGMPQPQHF. Here the CDR3 DNA reads TGTGCCAGCAGCCTAGGACAGGGTATGCCTCAGCCCCAGCATTTT. V is TRBV2 and J is TRBJ1-5; 8 nucleotides match TRBD1. The CDR3 runs to 15 residues. The V gene's germline CDR1 is SNHLY and CDR2 FYNNEI. Unmatched junction bases numbered 10, after V lost 6 bases and J lost 6 bases.

The chain joins TRBV4-2 to TRBJ2-1, with D perhaps TRBD1 (5 bases). V lost 0 bases to trimming and J lost 2 bases, with 5 bases between them. The CDR3 is made up of 14 amino acids. Germline CDR1 is LGHNA and CDR2 is YNFKEQ. CDR3 sequence (DNA): TGTGCCAGCAGCCAAGAAGGGGCCTACAATGAGCAGTTCTTC. It codes for CASSQEGAYNEQFF.

The chain has TRBV6-1 and TRBJ2-2; tentative D call: TRBD2 (6 bases). Germline CDR1 MNHNS, CDR2 SASEGT. This CDR3 has 18 residues. Trimming left V 2 bases short and J 6 bases short, with 22 bases between. Here the CDR3 DNA reads TGTGCCAGCAGTGAATTTAGGGGAAGTGCCTCGGGGGCCGGGGAGCTGTTTTTT. It specifies CASSEFRGSASGAGELFF.

The chain employs TRBV27 and TRBJ2-2; TRBD1 aligns across 7 bases. CDR1 MNHEY and CDR2 SMNVEV come from the germline V gene (reference sequence). The V gene end was trimmed by 5 bases and the J gene end by 5 bases; junction bases not matched to a gene: 8. CDR3 length equals 15 residues. The CDR3 spells CASSHGTVYTGELFF. The CDR3 coding sequence is TGTGCCAGCAGTCACGGGACAGTCTATACCGGGGAGCTGTTTTTT.

The gene calls are TRBV11-3 and TRBJ2-2; the match to TRBD2 covers 16 bases. The CDR3 loop spans 16 amino acids. From germline, CDR1 is SGHNT and CDR2 YENEEA. J was trimmed by 9 bases and V by 7 bases; bases with no gene match: 8. Here the CDR3 reads CASTPGLAGGPRELFF. For the CDR3, the DNA is TGTGCCAGCACCCCGGGACTAGCGGGGGGGCCCCGGGAGCTGTTTTTT.